The 26 T cell receptor beta chains below come from one sample, sequenced in a study of beta chain features in type 1 diabetes. Sequenced material consisted of expressed TCRB transcripts (all of the isolated RNA was reverse transcribed). Using immunoSEQ multiplex PCR, the repertoire was profiled, and TCRdb retains in-frame clones only, with some absent. The data contain about 360,000 clones, around 13% of them singletons. The sequenced sample consisted of naive CD4+ T cells from blood. These receptors originate from a man aged 18 to 35 in good health.

The CDR3 DNA reads TGTGCCAGCAGCCCCCGACGGATGGAGCGGTCTACCTACGAGCAGTACTTC. Residues: CASSPRRMERSTYEQYF. This chain links TRBV9 with TRBJ2-7; D may be TRBD2 (5 bases). Trimming left V 4 bases short and J 2 bases short, with 22 bases between. The CDR3 length is 17 residues. Germline assignment: CDR1 SGDLS and CDR2 YYNGEE.

This clone occurred a few times. This chain connects TRBV28 to TRBJ2-1; TRBD2 matches at 8 bases. The CDR3 has 15 residues. Germline V CDR1 and CDR2: MDHEN, SYDVKM. V dropped 5 bases and J dropped 2; count of bases not matched to a gene: 5. The CDR3 DNA reads as TGTGCCAGCAGTCTGACTAGCGACGCCTACAATGAGCAGTTCTTC. Its protein is CASSLTSDAYNEQFF.

The rearrangement uses TRBV2 and TRBJ2-2; 8 nucleotides align to TRBD1. Germline values: CDR1 SNHLY, CDR2 FYNNEI. V lost 1 base to trimming and J lost 6 bases; unmatched junction nucleotides: 1. The CDR3 extends over 14 amino acids. Here the CDR3 DNA reads TGTGCCAGCAGTGAAGACAGGGGGGCCGGGGAGCTGTTTTTT. It codes for CASSEDRGAGELFF.

In this sample, this clone turned up a few times. This rearrangement joins TRBV28 to TRBJ1-4; no definite D call. CDR1 and CDR2 (germline): MDHEN, SYDVKM. V was shortened by 1 base and J by 8 bases, with 11 bases between the two germline ends. The CDR3 is 14 amino acids. The CDR3 loop is CASSLSPGREKLFF. For the CDR3, the DNA is TGTGCCAGCAGTTTATCGCCAGGCCGGGAAAAACTGTTTTTT.

V and J are TRBV6-5 and TRBJ1-5; 9 bases fit TRBD1. V was pared by 2 bases and J by 1 base, with 3 bases of the junction left unmatched. CDR1 and CDR2 from the germline V gene are MNHEY and SVGAGI. The CDR3 runs 16 residues. The DNA of the CDR3 is TGTGCCAGCAGTTACCGGGACAGGGCGAGCAATCAGCCCCAGCATTTT. Amino acid sequence: CASSYRDRASNQPQHF.

The chain joins TRBV7-3 to TRBJ2-3, with TRBD2 matching 11 bases. The germline gives CDR1 SGHTA, CDR2 FQGTGA. The CDR3 length is 15 residues. V shed 4 bases, J shed 2 bases, and the junction held 2 bases outside the gene matches. In DNA, the CDR3 is TGTGCCAGCAGCTCGACTAGCGGGGTCACAGATACGCAGTATTTT. Amino acids: CASSSTSGVTDTQYF.

The rearrangement links TRBV14 to TRBJ2-3, with D unresolved. Germline CDR1 and CDR2: SGHDN and FVKESK. The CDR3 totals 15 residues. The ends were cut back, 1 base at V and 1 base at J, with 9 bases in the middle. DNA of the CDR3: TGTGCCAGCAGCCAAGTACCCGAGGGCACAGATACGCAGTATTTT. Its translation: CASSQVPEGTDTQYF.

This sequence joins TRBV18 and TRBJ2-7, with TRBD1 matching over 8 bases. CDR1 KGHSH and CDR2 LQKENI come from the germline V gene. The CDR3 length is 15 residues. J lost 2 bases, V lost 1 base, and 4 bases had no gene match. CDR3 in DNA: TGTGCCAGCTCACCACGCGGGACAGGAACCTACGAGCAGTACTTC. This codes for CASSPRGTGTYEQYF.

The V call is TRBV6-5, the J call TRBJ2-2; TRBD1 matches at 9 bases. Germline CDR1 MNHEY, CDR2 SVGAGI. CDR3 length: 16 amino acids. Losses at the gene ends were 4 bases for V and 4 bases for J; bases not matched to a gene: 7. CDR3 in DNA: TGTGCCAGCAGTTTGGCGGGACAGGGAACCACCGGGGAGCTGTTTTTT. This gives the protein CASSLAGQGTTGELFF.

This clone was counted only a few times. The CDR3 reads CASSYRQGWSEQFF. The CDR3 bases are TGTGCCAGCAGCTACCGACAGGGATGGAGTGAGCAGTTCTTC. This chain connects TRBV6-5 to TRBJ2-1; 7 bases line up with TRBD1. Germline V CDR1 and CDR2: MNHEY, SVGAGI. V trimming: 6 bases; J trimming: 9 bases; junction bases outside the gene matches: 11. The CDR3 covers 14 residues.

The chain recombines TRBV7-2 with TRBJ2-5, with a tentative D call TRBD1 (5 bases). Trimming cost V 1 base and J 4 bases, with 13 bases left between them. The CDR3 has 15 residues. Per the germline V gene, CDR1 is SGHTA and CDR2 is FQGNSA. CDR3 region: CASSLGAGRGETQYF. Written as DNA, the CDR3 is TGTGCCAGCAGCTTAGGTGCAGGGCGTGGAGAGACCCAGTACTTC.

As regards this clone: Within the sample, other DNA sequences also encode this same CDR3. The chain links TRBV7-2 to TRBJ2-1; 11 bases line up with TRBD2. The germline V gene has CDR1 SGHTA and CDR2 FQGNSA. The CDR3 runs 15 residues. The ends lost 4 bases at V and 3 bases at J; junction bases unmatched: 2. The CDR3 protein is CASSSGTSGYNEQFF. CDR3 sequence (DNA): TGTGCCAGCAGCTCCGGGACTAGCGGCTACAATGAGCAGTTCTTC.

This clone was recorded a few times. The rearrangement uses TRBV6-4 and TRBJ2-1; 10 bases match TRBD2. The CDR3 spans 15 residues. Per germline, CDR1 MRHNA and CDR2 SNTAGT. V dropped 4 bases and J dropped 8; count of bases not matched to a gene: 8. The CDR3 here is CASSVQREGGYEQFF. The CDR3 DNA reads TGTGCCAGCAGTGTGCAGCGGGAGGGCGGCTATGAGCAGTTCTTC.

V gene TRBV7-9 combines with J gene TRBJ1-5; the D gene is possibly TRBD1 (6 bases). The CDR3 is 15 residues long. Deletions cut 1 base from V and 9 bases from J, with 16 bases between. CDR1 SEHNR and CDR2 FQNEAQ come from the germline V gene (reference sequence). This chain's CDR3 is CASSLGSGGGRPQHF. The CDR3 region has the DNA TGTGCCAGCAGCTTAGGTTCGGGGGGCGGGCGGCCCCAGCATTTT.

This clone has a handful of counts. The V gene is TRBV5-1, the J gene TRBJ2-1; tentatively, D is TRBD1 (6 bases). Trimming removed 4 bases at V and 2 bases at J, with 10 bases between. Germline V gene sequence: CDR1 SGHRS, CDR2 YFSETQ. The CDR3 is 14 residues long. This chain's CDR3 is CASSPRTAYNEQFF. CDR3 in DNA: TGCGCCAGCAGCCCCCGGACAGCCTACAATGAGCAGTTCTTC.

The CDR3 loop reads CASSLGGFEETQYF. The CDR3 bases are TGTGCCAGCAGCTTAGGAGGGTTTGAAGAGACCCAGTACTTC. The chain links TRBV7-2 to TRBJ2-5; D possibly corresponds to TRBD2 (5 bases). The length of the CDR3 is 14 residues. The germline CDR1 and CDR2 sequences are SGHTA and FQGNSA. The V gene lost 1 base and the J gene lost 3 bases, with 9 bases spanning the gap.

In this sample, this clone turned up a few times. The J gene is TRBJ1-5, the V gene TRBV7-9, with D perhaps TRBD1 (5 bases). The CDR3 contains 14 residues. Trimming took 5 bases from V and 6 from J, leaving 14 bases between them. Germline lookup yields CDR1 SEHNR and CDR2 FQNEAQ (reference sequence). CDR3 residues: CASSPGLGAQPQHF. The CDR3 nucleotides read TGTGCCAGCAGCCCGGGACTCGGAGCTCAGCCCCAGCATTTT.

The V and J genes are TRBV28 and TRBJ2-1, with TRBD2 matching 13 bases. This CDR3 has 16 residues. With V trimmed by 6 bases and J by 9 bases, 11 bases remained unmatched. Germline CDR1 and CDR2: MDHEN and SYDVKM. This CDR3 is CASSRTSGRARAEQFF. CDR3 nucleotides: TGTGCCAGCAGCCGTACTAGCGGGAGGGCCCGGGCTGAGCAGTTCTTC.

A few counts support this clone. At one end, the junction sequence differs from germline, possibly due to a read error. V usage is TRBV7-7 and J usage is TRBJ2-1, with 11 bases identical to TRBD2. There are 16 residues in the CDR3. CDR1 and CDR2 (germline): SSHAT, FNYEAQ (reference sequence). The CDR3 reads CASSSTSGSSYNEQFF. The CDR3, as DNA: TGTGCTAGCAGCTCTACTAGCGGGAGCTCCTACAATGAGCAGTTCTTC.

This clone was detected a few times. The CDR3 nucleotides read TGTGCCACTAGCGCCGGACGGGGCTCCCCGAACTATGGCTACACCTTC. Translation: CATSAGRGSPNYGYTF. The rearrangement links TRBV10-3 to TRBJ1-2; D possibly corresponds to TRBD1 (5 bases). Germline lookup yields CDR1 ENHRY and CDR2 SYGVKD. The V and J ends lost 10 bases and 2 bases respectively, with 23 bases between them. The CDR3 length is 16 residues.

The rearrangement uses TRBV29-1 and TRBJ2-5, with a weak D call TRBD1 (6 bases). Trimming took 4 bases from V and 5 from J, leaving 14 bases between them. CDR1 is SQVTM, CDR2 ANQGSEA, per germline. The length of the CDR3 is 13 residues. CDR3 sequence: CSVGTVLLETQYF. In DNA, the CDR3 is TGCAGCGTTGGGACAGTGCTGTTGGAGACCCAGTACTTC.

This clone occurred a few times. The chain employs TRBV6-5 and TRBJ1-1, with D tentatively TRBD1 (5 bases). The ends were cut back, 5 bases at V and 9 bases at J, with 22 bases in the middle. Germline CDR1 is MNHEY and CDR2 is SVGAGI. The CDR3 has 15 residues. The chain's CDR3 is CASSTPRGGQGKAFF. CDR3 DNA: TGTGCCAGCAGTACCCCCCGCGGAGGGCAGGGTAAAGCTTTCTTT.

This clone appeared a few times. The V and J genes are TRBV7-8 and TRBJ2-2; 7 nucleotides agree with TRBD2. CDR1 is SGHVS and CDR2 is FQNEAQ in the germline V gene. This CDR3 is built from 18 residues. Trimming cost V 5 bases and J 1 base; bases outside gene matches: 13. In DNA, the CDR3 is TGTGCCAGCAGCCTCACCCCTAGCGGATTGCTGAACACCGGGGAGCTGTTTTTT. This encodes CASSLTPSGLLNTGELFF.

In its sample, this clone was seen a few times. V gene TRBV27 combines with J gene TRBJ1-3; no definite D call. This CDR3 contains 13 residues. V lost 5 bases to trimming and J lost 1 base, with 6 bases between them. From germline, CDR1 is MNHEY and CDR2 SMNVEV (reference sequence). The CDR3 coding sequence is TGTGCCAGCAGTGCGGGTTCTGGAAACACCATATATTTT. This codes for CASSAGSGNTIYF.

This clone was counted a few times. V and J are TRBV7-2 and TRBJ2-5; 12 positions agree with TRBD2. In germline, CDR1 is SGHTA, CDR2 FQGNSA. CDR3 size: 16 residues. The V gene end was trimmed by 1 base and the J gene end by 1 base; junction bases not matched to a gene: 1. CDR3 DNA: TGTGCCAGCAGCTTAGGGACTAGCGGGGTCCAAGAGACCCAGTACTTC. Translated: CASSLGTSGVQETQYF.

The chain is built from TRBV5-1 and TRBJ1-4; no clear D gene. The V and J ends lost 3 bases and 7 bases respectively, with 19 bases between them. The CDR3 has 16 amino acids. Looked up from germline, CDR1 is SGHRS and CDR2 is YFSETQ. Here the CDR3 reads CASSSGREYEGEKLFF. CDR3 nucleotides: TGCGCCAGCAGCTCAGGAAGGGAATATGAGGGTGAAAAACTGTTTTTT.